This T cell receptor (beta chain) was profiled in a study of T cells in Graves' hyperthyroidism and ophthalmopathy. Turning to this clonotype: Its specificity is unknown.

Trimming left V 8 bases short and J 4 bases short, with 18 bases between. CDR3 length: 15 residues. Germline V gene data show CDR1 as SEHNR and CDR2 as FQNEAQ (reference sequence). Broader study findings: Clonotypes that were expanded in thyroid above 0.001 mostly appeared in blood too.

The source material, RNA transcripts, was used to amplify TCR beta CDR3 regions. First-round RT-PCR with HTBI primers amplified the TCR CDR3 region. Using its own MiXCR run on the multiplex PCR reads, TCRdb lists one record per CDR3 protein. Of about 760,000 distinct CDR3 sequences detected, 35% appear once; the ten largest clones hold less than 35%. It was considered stable Graves' hyperthyroidism when ophthalmopathy did not progress within 18 months. With a duration under 2 months, the hyperthyroidism was newly diagnosed in patients aged 18 to 65. Lactation, pregnancy, other autoimmune disease or uncontrolled infection led to exclusion of patients.

This clonotype originated in a woman in her forties with Graves' hyperthyroidism. V is TRBV7-9 and J is TRBJ1-3; no clear D. What was sequenced was blood. CDR3 residues: CASGTGNYQGNTIYF. CDR3 coding DNA: TGTGCCAGCGGAACGGGGAATTATCAAGGAAACACCATATATTTT. Complete variable domain (other parts from reference TRBV7-9 and TRBJ1-3): DTGVSQNPRHKITKRGQNVTFRCDPISEHNRLYWYRQTLGQGPEFLTYFQNEAQLEKSRLLSDRFSAERPKGSFSTLEIQRTEQGDSAMYLCASGTGNYQGNTIYFGEGSWLTVV.